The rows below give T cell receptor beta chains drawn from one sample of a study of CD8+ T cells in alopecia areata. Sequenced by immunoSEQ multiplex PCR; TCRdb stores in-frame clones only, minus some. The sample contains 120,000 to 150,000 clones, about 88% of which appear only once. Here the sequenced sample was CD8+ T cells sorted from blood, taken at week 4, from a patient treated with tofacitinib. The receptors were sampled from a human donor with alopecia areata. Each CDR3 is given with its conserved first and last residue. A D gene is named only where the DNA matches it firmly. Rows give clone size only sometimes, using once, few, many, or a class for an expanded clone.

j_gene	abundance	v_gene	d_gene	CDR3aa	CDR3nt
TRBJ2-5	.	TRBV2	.	CASSPRTEFQETQYF	TGTGCCAGCAGTCCTCGGACGGAGTTCCAAGAGACCCAGTACTTC
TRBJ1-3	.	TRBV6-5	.	CASMVLGGNTIYF	TGTGCCAGCATGGTCCTAGGAGGAAACACCATATATTTT
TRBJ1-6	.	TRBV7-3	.	CASRHGDNSPLHF	TGTGCCAGCCGACATGGGGACAATTCACCCCTCCACTTT
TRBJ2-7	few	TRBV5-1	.	CASSATSSYEQYF	TGCGCCAGCAGCGCCACGAGCTCCTACGAGCAGTACTTC
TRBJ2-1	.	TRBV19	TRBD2	CASSILAGEEGEQFF	TGTGCCAGTAGTATACTAGCGGGAGAGGAGGGTGAGCAGTTCTTC
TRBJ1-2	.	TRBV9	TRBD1	CASSPRTGDGYTF	TGTGCCAGCAGCCCACGGACAGGGGATGGCTACACCTTC
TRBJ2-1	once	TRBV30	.	CAWSVSVNEQFF	TGTGCCTGGAGTGTAAGCGTGAATGAGCAGTTCTTC
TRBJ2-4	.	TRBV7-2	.	CASSAHRGKNIQYF	TGTGCCAGCAGCGCCCATCGGGGGAAAAACATTCAGTACTTC
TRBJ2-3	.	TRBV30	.	CAWSDFKEIGTDTQYF	TGTGCCTGGAGTGACTTCAAGGAGATAGGCACAGATACGCAGTATTTT
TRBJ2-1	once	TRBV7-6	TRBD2	CASSFSLAGGDEQFF	TGTGCCAGCAGCTTCTCGCTAGCGGGGGGCGATGAGCAGTTCTTC
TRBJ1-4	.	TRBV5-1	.	CASSFGGAHEKLFF	TGCGCCAGCAGCTTTGGGGGCGCACATGAAAAACTGTTTTTT
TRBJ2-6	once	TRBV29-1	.	CSVQSAGANVLTF	TGCAGCGTCCAGTCCGCTGGGGCCAACGTCCTGACTTTC
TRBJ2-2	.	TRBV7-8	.	CASSAGQNTGELFF	TGTGCCAGCAGTGCGGGACAAAACACCGGGGAGCTGTTTTTT
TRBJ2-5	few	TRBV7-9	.	CASRSGKETQYF	TGTGCCAGCAGGTCAGGGAAAGAGACCCAGTACTTC
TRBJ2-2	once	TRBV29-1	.	CPRPLRSTGELFF	TGCCCGCGCCCTTTACGATCCACCGGGGAGCTGTTTTTT
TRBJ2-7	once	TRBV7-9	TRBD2	CASSSGLAYEQYF	TGTGCCAGCAGCTCGGGACTAGCGTACGAGCAGTACTTC
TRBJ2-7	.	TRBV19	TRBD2	CASNNGLAYEQYF	TGTGCCAGTAACAATGGACTAGCTTACGAGCAGTACTTC
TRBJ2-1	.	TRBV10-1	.	CASSEISYNEQFF	TGCGCCAGCAGTGAGATCTCCTACAATGAGCAGTTCTTC
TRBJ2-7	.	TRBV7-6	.	CASSFQGVDEQYF	TGTGCCAGCAGCTTTCAGGGCGTCGACGAGCAGTACTTC
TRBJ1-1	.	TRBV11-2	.	CASSFSSGDTEAFF	TGTGCCAGCAGCTTCAGTTCGGGGGACACTGAAGCTTTCTTT
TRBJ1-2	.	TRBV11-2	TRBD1	CASSFRTGESYGYTF	TGTGCCAGCAGCTTTCGGACAGGGGAGAGCTATGGCTACACCTTC
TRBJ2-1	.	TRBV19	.	CAGSRAGSQYNEQFF	TGTGCCGGTAGTAGGGCGGGGAGCCAATACAATGAGCAGTTCTTC
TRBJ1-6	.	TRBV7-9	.	CASSSEGVSYNSPLHF	TGTGCCAGCAGCTCAGAGGGGGTCTCCTATAATTCACCCCTCCACTTT
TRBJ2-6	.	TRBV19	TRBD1	CASMNRDRTLSGANVLTF	TGTGCCAGTATGAATAGGGACAGGACGCTCTCTGGGGCCAACGTCCTGACTTTC
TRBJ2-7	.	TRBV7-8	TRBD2	CASSFSGKSYEQYF	TGTGCCAGCAGCTTCAGCGGGAAGTCCTACGAGCAGTACTTC
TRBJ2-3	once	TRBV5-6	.	CASSLGRSDTQYF	TGTGCCAGCAGCTTGGGGCGATCCGATACGCAGTATTTT
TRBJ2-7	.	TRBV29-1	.	CSVVTTESYEQYF	TGCAGCGTTGTTACTACTGAATCCTACGAGCAGTACTTC
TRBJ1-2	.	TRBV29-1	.	CSVEDWADPANYGYTF	TGCAGCGTTGAAGATTGGGCCGACCCTGCTAACTATGGCTACACCTTC
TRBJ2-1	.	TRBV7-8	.	CASSLDPSGFTAEQFF	TGTGCCAGCAGCTTAGACCCCAGCGGGTTTACCGCTGAGCAGTTCTTC
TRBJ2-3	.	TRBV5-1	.	CASSLEALTDTQYF	TGCGCCAGCAGCTTGGAGGCCCTGACAGATACGCAGTATTTT
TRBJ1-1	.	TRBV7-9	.	CASSASGTRIFGDTEAFF	TGTGCCAGCAGCGCCAGCGGGACAAGGATCTTCGGAGACACTGAAGCTTTCTTT
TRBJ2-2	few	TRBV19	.	CASSTIPGQGTGELFF	TGTGCCAGTAGCACTATACCCGGGCAGGGAACCGGGGAGCTGTTTTTT
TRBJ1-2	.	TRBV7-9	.	CASSFVGASANYGYTF	TGTGCCAGCAGTTTCGTTGGAGCCTCAGCTAACTATGGCTACACCTTC
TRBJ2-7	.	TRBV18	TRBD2	CASSPPGVAAGEQYF	TGTGCCAGCTCACCACCGGGAGTAGCAGCGGGGGAGCAGTACTTC
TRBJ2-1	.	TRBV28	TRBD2	CASSFFASGIDGDEQFF	TGTGCCAGCAGTTTTTTTGCTAGCGGGATTGACGGAGATGAGCAGTTCTTC
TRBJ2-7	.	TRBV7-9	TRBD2	CASSQTGTSGRGEQYF	TGTGCCAGCAGCCAGACCGGGACTAGCGGGAGAGGCGAGCAGTACTTC
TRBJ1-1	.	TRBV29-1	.	CSVSGDTEAFF	TGCAGCGTTAGCGGGGACACTGAAGCTTTCTTT
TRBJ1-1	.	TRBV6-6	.	CASSGTSWYTEAFF	TGTGCCAGCAGTGGGACTTCCTGGTACACTGAAGCTTTCTTT
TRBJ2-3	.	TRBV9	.	CASSEAGGTDTQYF	TGTGCCAGCAGCGAGGCAGGGGGCACAGATACGCAGTATTTT
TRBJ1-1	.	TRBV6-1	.	CASSGGDGMNTEAFF	TGTGCCAGCAGTGGCGGGGACGGGATGAACACTGAAGCTTTCTTT
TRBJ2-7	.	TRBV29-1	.	CSVDGGASYEQYF	TGCAGCGTTGATGGGGGCGCATCCTACGAGCAGTACTTC
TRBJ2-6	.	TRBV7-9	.	CASGYRGGSGANVLTF	TGTGCCAGCGGGTACAGGGGAGGGTCGGGGGCCAACGTCCTGACTTTC